The 14 T cell receptor beta chains reported below all come from one sample, sequenced in a study of human T cells and chemical hapten exposure. A single record per CDR3 protein comes from TCRdb applying MiXCR to the RACE reads. The table includes some 90,000 distinct CDR3 sequences, approximately 9% detected once. Time point noted: pre-sensitization, week 0. Treatment in this sample: therapeutic diphenylcyclopropenone sensitization with weekly scalp DPC. The sample consisted of whole blood, taken in connection with sensitization to the hapten diphenylcyclopropenone (DPC). All receptors derive from a man between 35 and 55 years old with alopecia areata. Some clones in this sample may be carry-over from other donors' samples.

This clonotype was counted a few times. J is TRBJ2-3 and V is TRBV20-1; no definite D call. This CDR3 contains 15 residues. V lost 6 bases and J 1 base, leaving 17 bases between the germline ends. Germline lookup yields CDR1 DFQATT and CDR2 SNEGSKA (reference sequence). The CDR3 sequence is CSAPPVIGGTDTQYF. CDR3 bases: TGCAGTGCCCCTCCGGTTATAGGAGGCACAGATACGCAGTATTTT.

Ten or more counts support this clonotype. CDR3 loop: CASSPFSGSSTDTQYF. The CDR3, as DNA: TGTGCCAGCAGCCCCTTTAGCGGATCTAGCACAGATACGCAGTATTTT. V gene TRBV12-3 or TRBV12-4 combines with J gene TRBJ2-3, with D maybe TRBD2 (6 bases). Between the trimmed V and J ends, which lost 6 bases and 0 bases, there was a span of 16 bases. The CDR3 sequence is 16 residues long.

This chain links TRBV24-1 with TRBJ2-3, with 8 bases matching TRBD2. The ends lost 0 bases at V and 3 bases at J; junction bases unmatched: 4. In germline, CDR1 is KGHDR, CDR2 SFDVKD. The CDR3 spans 16 residues. CDR3: CATSDLSPSGTDTQYF. CDR3 nucleotides: TGTGCCACCAGTGATTTGAGTCCTAGCGGGACAGATACGCAGTATTTT.

J is TRBJ1-2 and V is TRBV6-5; D unresolved. The CDR3 spans 13 residues. Between the trimmed V and J ends, which lost 5 bases and 5 bases, there was a span of 12 bases. Germline V CDR1 and CDR2: MNHEY, SVGAGI. The CDR3 DNA is TGTGCCAGCAGTGCGGAGGGAAATTATGGCTACACCTTC. It yields the protein CASSAEGNYGYTF.

The table lists this clonotype with a few counts. CDR3 nucleotide sequence: TGCAGTGCTTCCTCAGGGGGGGGGTATGGCTACACCTTC. Translating gives CSASSGGGYGYTF. The V call is TRBV20-1, the J call TRBJ1-2; 7 bases agree with TRBD1. Germline CDR1 and CDR2: DFQATT and SNEGSKA (reference sequence). J lost 5 bases, V lost 5 bases, and 8 bases had no gene match. CDR3 length: 13 amino acids.

This clonotype was recorded at least ten times. The genes are TRBV11-2 and TRBJ2-5; D remains ambiguous. Deletions cut 5 bases from V and 5 bases from J, with 12 bases between. The CDR3 covers 13 residues. Per germline, CDR1 SGHAT and CDR2 FQNNGV. CDR3 in DNA: TGTGCCAGCAGCCCCCGATTTCGTGAGACCCAGTACTTC. Protein sequence: CASSPRFRETQYF.

This clonotype has at least ten counts. The V and J genes are TRBV9 and TRBJ1-3; no firm D call. The V and J ends lost 4 bases and 0 bases respectively, with 14 bases between them. The CDR3 covers 16 residues. Germline CDR1 is SGDLS and CDR2 is YYNGEE. The CDR3 is CASSSPQPLSGNTIYF. For the CDR3, the DNA is TGTGCCAGCAGCTCCCCCCAACCCCTCTCTGGAAACACCATATATTTT.

As DNA, the CDR3 is TGTGCCAGCAGTCCAAGGGGACAGGGGACAGATACGCAGTATTTT. Translation gives CASSPRGQGTDTQYF. This chain uses TRBV12-3 or TRBV12-4 with TRBJ2-3, with TRBD1 matching over 10 bases. With 5 bases clipped from V and 3 bases from J, the junction kept 5 bases outside the gene matches. This CDR3 comprises 15 residues.

As for this clonotype: A single base separates this from a much larger clone, so it may be a read error. The V and J genes are TRBV7-3 and TRBJ2-3; the match to TRBD1 covers 8 bases. This CDR3 is 15 amino acids long. V shed 6 bases and J 3 bases; nucleotides not matched to a gene: 8. Germline V lookup: CDR1 SGHTA, CDR2 FQGTGA. CDR3 in DNA: TGTGCCAGCAGACCAGGGGGCCTCAGTACAGATACGCAGTATTTT. Protein sequence: CASRPGGLSTDTQYF.

This clonotype was picked up a small number of times. This chain uses TRBV27 with TRBJ1-6; tentatively, D is TRBD1 (5 bases). Germline V gene sequence: CDR1 MNHEY, CDR2 SMNVEV (reference sequence). The length of the CDR3 is 13 residues. The V end was cut by 5 bases, the J end by 7 bases, with 9 bases between. In nucleotides, the CDR3 is TGTGCCAGCAGTCGGGGGGGGAATTCACCCCTCCACTTT. Protein: CASSRGGNSPLHF.

The chain recombines TRBV19 with TRBJ2-2, with 9 positions matching TRBD1. The ends lost 7 bases at V and 9 bases at J; junction bases unmatched: 12. The CDR3 covers 15 residues. The germline V gene encodes CDR1 LNHDA and CDR2 SQIVND (reference sequence). DNA for the CDR3: TGTGCCAGTACCCCACAGGGACAGGGCCACCGGGAGCTGTTTTTT. Translated, it gives CASTPQGQGHRELFF.

This clonotype was seen a handful of times. The chain uses TRBV5-4 and TRBJ2-5; D remains ambiguous. CDR1 SGHNT and CDR2 YYREEE come from the germline V gene (reference sequence). This CDR3 contains 13 residues. With 1 base removed from V and 7 bases from J, the gap between germline ends came to 11 bases. DNA for the CDR3: TGTGCCAGCAGCTTGTCGGAGAAGAGGACCCAGTACTTC. Its protein product is CASSLSEKRTQYF.

The rearrangement links TRBV3-1 to TRBJ2-3, with D tentatively TRBD2 (5 bases). The CDR3 is made up of 11 amino acids. Germline CDR1 is LGHDT and CDR2 is YNNKEL (reference sequence). Trimming removed 8 bases from V and 5 bases from J, with 8 bases in between. CDR3 DNA sequence: TGTGCCAGCGCCGGACTAGATACGCAGTATTTT. This encodes CASAGLDTQYF.

This clonotype was recorded many times. The J gene is TRBJ2-4, the V gene TRBV20-1; 9 bases match TRBD1. The CDR3 covers 14 residues. Germline CDR1 is DFQATT and CDR2 is SNEGSKA (reference sequence). J gave up 4 bases and V 5 bases, and 6 bases lay outside the gene matches. CDR3 amino acids: CSAFTGGGKNIQYF. The CDR3 coding sequence is TGCAGTGCTTTTACAGGGGGCGGAAAAAACATTCAGTACTTC.